This T cell receptor beta chain was identified during a study of blood T cell repertoires in COVID-19 (dated by TCRdb to the early 2020s). Looking at the study overall: Samples covering the acute and convalescent phases of COVID-19 were provided by collaborators in the United States, Italy and Spain. Subjects who had been exposed to COVID-19, were actively infected with it, or had recovered from it provided the deeply sampled blood TCRbeta repertoires that made up the dataset. The material from the prospective study consisted of cDNA or gDNA derived from T cells, B-cell-depleted T cells, or PBMCs. Nearly every sample came with metadata listing a de-identified subject ID, COVID-19 status, age in years and sex. Samples came from the ongoing ImmuneRACE study (first 160 participants) plus 1,254 subjects from 6 global collaborators. The repertoires were released in a freely available public database intended as a resource for research on the immune response to SARS-CoV-2. Where available, HLA class I and class II types were obtained from metadata supplied by the sample provider rather than from assay-based typing. Overall study outcomes, separate from this receptor: The quantity of clinical and demographic metadata differed by source and by participant and was supplied without curation.

The immunoSEQ Assay, a bias-controlled multiplex PCR, was used to amplify TCRbeta CDR3 regions from genomic DNA. In the original analysis: The number of nucleated cells in each sample was estimated from the amplification of reference gene primers within the assay. To quantify the absolute abundance of each unique TCRbeta CDR3 rearrangement, sequence reads were collapsed and filtered. Productive Simpson clonality was computed per sample as the square root of Simpson's diversity index over productive rearrangements. As stored in TCRdb, this immuneACCESS dataset retains in-frame rearrangements with V and J assigned. A fraction of the clones does not appear; measured against another copy, unresolved V genes explain less than half of the discrepancy, and the remainder lacks a known reason. That table supplies the V and J calls and clone size; D and trimming were determined from the DNA. In all, the sample holds a few hundred thousand clones, and roughly 86% of those were seen once. The leading ten clones occupy over 5% of the sample.

The CDR3 covers 15 residues, taking in both the cysteine and the phenylalanine. The CDR3 DNA has 45 bases and is translated from base 1. For CDR1 and CDR2, the germline V gene lists KGHSH and LQKENI. Trimmed from V: 3 bases; trimmed from J: 4 bases; junction bases lacking a gene match: 5. Points on this clone: Its cognate antigen has yet to be identified. No per-base quality is available; no much larger clone lies one base away.

At one collaborating source in Seattle, patients were enrolled during active infection and were followed longitudinally through the course of disease. Whole blood was collected in K2EDTA tubes by collaborating institutions according to the institutions' own protocols. For TCRbeta analysis, collaborators shipped samples in one of three forms: frozen whole blood, isolated PBMCs, or DNA extracted from either of those sample types. The chain is assembled from TRBV18 and TRBJ2-2; TRBD2 agrees with 7 junctional bases. The receptor was isolated from a woman in her fifties or sixties with COVID-19, enrolled during active disease. Input material: peripheral blood. The CDR3 sequence is CASSPGGSRTGELFF. The nucleotide sequence reads as follows: TGTGCCAGCTCACCCGGGGGGAGTCGCACCGGGGAGCTGTTTTTT.